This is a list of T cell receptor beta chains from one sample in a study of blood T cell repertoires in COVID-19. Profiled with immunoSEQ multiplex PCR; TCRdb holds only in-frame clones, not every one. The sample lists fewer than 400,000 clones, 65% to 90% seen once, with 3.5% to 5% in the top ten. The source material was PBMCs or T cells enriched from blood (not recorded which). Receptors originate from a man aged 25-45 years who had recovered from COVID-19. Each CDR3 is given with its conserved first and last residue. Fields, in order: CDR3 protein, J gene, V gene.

cdr3_aa: CAVGGLGETQYF
j_call: TRBJ2-5
v_call: TRBV6-5

cdr3_aa: CATGPRGAGVSEQYF
j_call: TRBJ2-7
v_call: TRBV19

cdr3_aa: CASSLNGGGGEKLFF
j_call: TRBJ1-4
v_call: TRBV28

cdr3_aa: CATSDSKRGKQETQYF
j_call: TRBJ2-5
v_call: TRBV24-1

cdr3_aa: CATSDSRDTHSSNQPQHF
j_call: TRBJ1-5
v_call: TRBV24-1

cdr3_aa: CASSGGNNYGYTF
j_call: TRBJ1-2
v_call: TRBV2

cdr3_aa: CASTFDISYEQYF
j_call: TRBJ2-7
v_call: TRBV21-1

cdr3_aa: CASSHRTGPFYGYTF
j_call: TRBJ1-2
v_call: TRBV14

cdr3_aa: CASSLTGLGTGAYEQYF
j_call: TRBJ2-7
v_call: TRBV7-2

cdr3_aa: CASSLFDEKLFF
j_call: TRBJ1-4
v_call: TRBV12-3/TRBV12-4

cdr3_aa: CASSYYRTSGRGRTETQYF
j_call: TRBJ2-5
v_call: TRBV7-6

cdr3_aa: CASLWQGAGEQYF
j_call: TRBJ2-7
v_call: TRBV30

cdr3_aa: CASIGGWFSNQPQHF
j_call: TRBJ1-5
v_call: TRBV28

cdr3_aa: CASSLPGRAGPAQEQYF
j_call: TRBJ2-7
v_call: TRBV5-1

cdr3_aa: CATSDPAGGDTQYF
j_call: TRBJ2-3
v_call: TRBV24-1

cdr3_aa: CAWMGGFKGNYGYTF
j_call: TRBJ1-2
v_call: TRBV30

cdr3_aa: CATSDSRRSETDTQYF
j_call: TRBJ2-3
v_call: TRBV24-1

cdr3_aa: CASSIRGVNYGYTF
j_call: TRBJ1-2
v_call: TRBV7-8

cdr3_aa: CASSRQYEKLFF
j_call: TRBJ1-4
v_call: TRBV14

cdr3_aa: CASSLVRDRTYGYTF
j_call: TRBJ1-2
v_call: TRBV27

cdr3_aa: CASSYGREGDTQYF
j_call: TRBJ2-3
v_call: TRBV6-5

cdr3_aa: CSVVPAGGVGYGYTF
j_call: TRBJ1-2
v_call: TRBV29-1

cdr3_aa: CAIRDGVNTEAFF
j_call: TRBJ1-1
v_call: TRBV10-3

cdr3_aa: CASSLYGREETQYF
j_call: TRBJ2-5
v_call: TRBV7-2

cdr3_aa: CASSLVLAGELFF
j_call: TRBJ2-2
v_call: TRBV7-2

cdr3_aa: CASSSGGQGLLRGYTF
j_call: TRBJ1-2
v_call: TRBV11-2

cdr3_aa: CASGDRGGNQPQHF
j_call: TRBJ1-5
v_call: TRBV2

cdr3_aa: CASSLGTGGSEQYF
j_call: TRBJ2-7
v_call: TRBV5-1

cdr3_aa: CASSLELAGARIGTDTQYF
j_call: TRBJ2-3
v_call: TRBV5-1

cdr3_aa: CASSRQGEETQYF
j_call: TRBJ2-5
v_call: TRBV3-1/TRBV3-2

cdr3_aa: CASSPPGLRTYEQYF
j_call: TRBJ2-7
v_call: TRBV18

cdr3_aa: CSARTVQETQYF
j_call: TRBJ2-5
v_call: TRBV29-1

cdr3_aa: CASSFQREGQEEQFF
j_call: TRBJ2-1
v_call: TRBV7-2

cdr3_aa: CASSFLFMNTEAFF
j_call: TRBJ1-1
v_call: TRBV5-6

cdr3_aa: CASSLVGTSSGNTIYF
j_call: TRBJ1-3
v_call: TRBV5-4

cdr3_aa: CASSPPGATNEKLFF
j_call: TRBJ1-4
v_call: TRBV18

cdr3_aa: CASSVTTQETQYF
j_call: TRBJ2-5
v_call: TRBV7-2

cdr3_aa: CASSKAEGTDEEMAYEQYF
j_call: TRBJ2-7
v_call: TRBV21-1

cdr3_aa: CASSLLTTAGETQYF
j_call: TRBJ2-5
v_call: TRBV11-3

cdr3_aa: CASSLGQWDYGYTF
j_call: TRBJ1-2
v_call: TRBV11-1

cdr3_aa: CAISEREETQYF
j_call: TRBJ2-5
v_call: TRBV10-3

cdr3_aa: CASSLRDRGYEQYF
j_call: TRBJ2-7
v_call: TRBV5-1

cdr3_aa: CATSGLRLAGDPGELFF
j_call: TRBJ2-2
v_call: TRBV24-1

cdr3_aa: CASSPGLAGLTKNIQYF
j_call: TRBJ2-4
v_call: TRBV5-1

cdr3_aa: CASSLGPGGGAYEQYF
j_call: TRBJ2-7
v_call: TRBV27

cdr3_aa: CASSGNRVGNEKLFF
j_call: TRBJ1-4
v_call: TRBV25-1

cdr3_aa: CASSPGVRGGPTETQYF
j_call: TRBJ2-5
v_call: TRBV4-2

cdr3_aa: CASSRRDSSSYEQYF
j_call: TRBJ2-7
v_call: TRBV5-4

cdr3_aa: CASSAKRGTDTQYF
j_call: TRBJ2-3
v_call: TRBV2

cdr3_aa: CAWTRTASGNTIYF
j_call: TRBJ1-3
v_call: TRBV30

cdr3_aa: CASSEGLNQPQHF
j_call: TRBJ1-5
v_call: TRBV5-1

cdr3_aa: CASSLQLGQGRTQYF
j_call: TRBJ2-5
v_call: TRBV3-1/TRBV3-2

cdr3_aa: CASSAGTDTQYF
j_call: TRBJ2-3
v_call: TRBV5-4

cdr3_aa: CASSLSLAGVGRTDTQYF
j_call: TRBJ2-3
v_call: TRBV5-1

cdr3_aa: CASAPTGGSSPLHF
j_call: TRBJ1-6
v_call: TRBV7-9

cdr3_aa: CASSPTGDGEQYF
j_call: TRBJ2-7
v_call: TRBV18

cdr3_aa: CASGWGGKDEQFF
j_call: TRBJ2-1
v_call: TRBV12-3/TRBV12-4

cdr3_aa: CASSNRGQGEQYF
j_call: TRBJ2-7
v_call: TRBV7-9

cdr3_aa: CASSPPGLAGVHEQYF
j_call: TRBJ2-7
v_call: TRBV3-1/TRBV3-2

cdr3_aa: CASSFRGLAGDEQFF
j_call: TRBJ2-1
v_call: TRBV9